This T cell receptor (beta chain) derives from a study of shared clonotypes between healthy human individuals. Findings and limits, study-wide: Sampling covered blood only; tissue repertoires likely differ.

V shed 4 bases and J shed 3 bases, with 14 bases lying between them. Germline CDR1 and CDR2: SGHKS and YYEKEE (reference sequence). The CDR3 sequence is 14 residues long. The repertoire was sequenced with immunoSEQ multiplex PCR; TCRdb's copy has only in-frame clones and lacks some. The repertoire holds roughly 400,000 clones, with approximately 97% as singletons. Remarks on this clone: Its target is not known.

The V call is TRBV5-5, the J call TRBJ2-7; D might be TRBD1 (5 bases). The sequence derives from a man aged 25 to 40 in good health. Sequenced input: memory CD8+ T cells sorted from blood. Subset noted: CD45RO+ cells pooled with CCR7-negative TemRA cells. CDR3 DNA: TGTGCCAGCAGCGGCAAGGGGTTAGGCTACGAGCAGTACTTC. The encoded protein is CASSGKGLGYEQYF.